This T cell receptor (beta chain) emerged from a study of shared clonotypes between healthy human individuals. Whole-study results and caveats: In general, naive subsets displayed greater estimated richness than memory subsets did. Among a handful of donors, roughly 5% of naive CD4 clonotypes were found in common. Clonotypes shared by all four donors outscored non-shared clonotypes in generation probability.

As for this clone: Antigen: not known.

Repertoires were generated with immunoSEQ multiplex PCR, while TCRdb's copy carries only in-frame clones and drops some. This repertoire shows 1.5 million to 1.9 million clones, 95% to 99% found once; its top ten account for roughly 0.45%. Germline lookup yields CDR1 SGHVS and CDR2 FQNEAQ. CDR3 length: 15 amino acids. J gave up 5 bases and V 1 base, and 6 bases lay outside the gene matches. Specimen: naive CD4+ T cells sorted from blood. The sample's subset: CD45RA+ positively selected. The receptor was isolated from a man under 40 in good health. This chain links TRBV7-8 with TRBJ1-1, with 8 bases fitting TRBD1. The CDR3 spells CASSLVRTGGTEAFF. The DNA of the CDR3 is TGTGCCAGCAGCTTAGTACGCACAGGGGGGACTGAAGCTTTCTTT.